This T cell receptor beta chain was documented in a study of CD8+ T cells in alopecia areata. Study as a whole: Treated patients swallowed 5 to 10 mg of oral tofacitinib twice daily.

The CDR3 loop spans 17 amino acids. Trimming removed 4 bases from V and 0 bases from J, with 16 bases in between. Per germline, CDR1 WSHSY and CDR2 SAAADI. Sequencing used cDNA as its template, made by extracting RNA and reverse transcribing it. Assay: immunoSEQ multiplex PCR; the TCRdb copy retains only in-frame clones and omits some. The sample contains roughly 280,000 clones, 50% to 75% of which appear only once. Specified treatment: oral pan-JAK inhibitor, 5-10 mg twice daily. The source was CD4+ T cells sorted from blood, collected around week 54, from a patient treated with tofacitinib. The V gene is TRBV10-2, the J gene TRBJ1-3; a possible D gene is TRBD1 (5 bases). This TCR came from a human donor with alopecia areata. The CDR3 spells CASSAIGQKSSGNTIYF. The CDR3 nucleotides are TGCGCCAGCAGTGCTATAGGACAAAAGAGCTCTGGAAACACCATATATTTT.